The 30 T cell receptor beta chains given below trace back to one sample, sequenced in a study of T cell clusters in autoimmune cytopenias. TRB was amplified from 250 ng of peripheral blood genomic DNA per sample. Multiplex touch-down PCR amplified TRB using TRB-A and TRB-B pools in one tube. From the multiplex PCR reads, TCRdb lists one entry per CDR3 protein and no DNA. Its clone listing holds thousands of distinct CDR3 sequences. Sequenced sample: peripheral blood. These TCRs come from a human donor with an autoimmune cytopenia or autoimmune hepatitis (not recorded which).

This clonotype registers medium-sized (0.01 to 0.1%) by frequency. This rearrangement joins TRBV7-9 to TRBJ1-2; no DNA is available, so the TRBD1 call from TCRdb remains unchecked. CDR1 and CDR2 (germline): SEHNR, FQNEAQ (reference sequence). This CDR3 is built from 12 residues. The CDR3 sequence: CASSPRGFGYTF. The full variable domain, in which reference TRBV7-9 and TRBJ1-2 provide the parts outside the CDR3, is DTGVSQNPRHKITKRGQNVTFRCDPISEHNRLYWYRQTLGQGPEFLTYFQNEAQLEKSRLLSDRFSAERPKGSFSTLEIQRTEQGDSAMYLCASSPRGFGYTFGSGTRLTVV.

The rearrangement links TRBV6-5 to TRBJ2-7; TCRdb proposes TRBD2, but this gene call is untestable without DNA. Per germline, CDR1 MNHEY and CDR2 SVGAGI. CDR3 length equals 15 residues. This CDR3 is CASSYTLFQGLGQYF.

The chain combines TRBV5-4 with TRBJ2-2. Germline lookup yields CDR1 SGHNT and CDR2 YYREEE (reference sequence). This CDR3 is built from 15 residues. CDR3 sequence reads: CASSLTRLNTGELFF.

By frequency, this clonotype registers medium-sized. The V call is TRBV20-1, the J call TRBJ2-3; the D gene TCRdb calls, TRBD1, cannot be checked with no DNA. Germline-derived CDR1 and CDR2 are DFQATT and SNEGSKA (reference sequence). There are 15 residues in the CDR3. The CDR3 protein is CSARAYGGSTDTQYF.

The chain couples TRBV27 to TRBJ1-1. Looked up from germline, CDR1 is MNHEY and CDR2 is SMNVEV (reference sequence). The CDR3 has 15 residues. CDR3 region: CASSISTGGRAEAFF.

The V call is TRBV27, the J call TRBJ2-3; checking the TCRdb D call of TRBD2 is not possible without DNA. The CDR3 is 17 residues long. Germline V gene sequence: CDR1 MNHEY, CDR2 SMNVEV (reference sequence). Here the CDR3 reads CASSLSGLAGGFDTQYF.

This clonotype registers medium-sized by frequency. This chain uses TRBV29-1 with TRBJ2-3; the TCRdb D gene call, TRBD2, has no DNA to confirm it. CDR1 SQVTM and CDR2 ANQGSEA come from the germline V gene. There are 14 residues in the CDR3. CDR3 sequence reads: CSVDQAGGPHTQYF.

The chain has TRBV12-3 or TRBV12-4 and TRBJ1-1. The CDR3 spans 14 residues. The CDR3 loop is CASSLGQQNTEAFF.

The chain is built from TRBV4-1 and TRBJ2-5; TCRdb lists TRBD2, though no DNA is available to test this call. The CDR3 spans 18 residues. The germline V gene encodes CDR1 MGHRA and CDR2 YSYEKL. CDR3 residues: CASSLRLAGVLSQETQYF.

V and J are TRBV10-3 and TRBJ2-1; TCRdb names TRBD1, which stays unverified in the absence of DNA. Germline lookup yields CDR1 ENHRY and CDR2 SYGVKD. CDR3 length: 14 residues. The chain's CDR3 is CAISESRDVNEQFF.

Its frequency marks this clonotype as medium-sized. The V gene is TRBV7-2, the J gene TRBJ2-1; TCRdb outputs TRBD2, but without DNA this stays unchecked. The germline V gene encodes CDR1 SGHTA and CDR2 FQGNSA. The CDR3 is 13 amino acids. This chain's CDR3 is CASSFTSVGEQFF.

Judged by frequency, this clonotype is medium-sized. The V gene is TRBV6-5, the J gene TRBJ2-7; TCRdb reports TRBD1, a call that lacks DNA to check it against. There are 15 residues in the CDR3. Germline-derived CDR1 and CDR2 are MNHEY and SVGAGI. The CDR3 is CASRYVGGNSYEQYF.

By frequency, this clonotype is medium-sized. This chain uses TRBV10-3 with TRBJ1-2. Germline lookup yields CDR1 ENHRY and CDR2 SYGVKD. The CDR3 consists of 13 residues. Here the CDR3 reads CAISVDRRDGYTF.

This clonotype registers medium-sized by frequency. The V gene is TRBV30, the J gene TRBJ2-5; the TRBD2 assignment by TCRdb is unverifiable without DNA. Germline V gene sequence: CDR1 GTSNPN, CDR2 SVGIG (reference sequence). CDR3 size: 14 residues. Here the CDR3 reads CAWRNLGRQETQYF.

Its frequency marks this clonotype as medium-sized. This sequence joins TRBV19 and TRBJ1-2; with no DNA, the TCRdb D assignment of TRBD1 cannot be verified. Germline values: CDR1 LNHDA, CDR2 SQIVND (reference sequence). This CDR3 region has 15 residues. The CDR3 reads CASSIDTGGSRGYTF.

The chain couples TRBV27 to TRBJ2-7; TCRdb proposes TRBD2, but this gene call is untestable without DNA. CDR3 length: 16 residues. The germline V gene encodes CDR1 MNHEY and CDR2 SMNVEV (reference sequence). The CDR3 sequence: CASSLAQAEGAYEQYF.

This clonotype is classed as medium-sized by frequency. The chain uses TRBV7-9 and TRBJ1-1. Germline V gene data show CDR1 as SEHNR and CDR2 as FQNEAQ (reference sequence). The CDR3 has 17 residues. CDR3 protein: CASSSNGGRRVNTEAFF.

J is TRBJ1-2 and V is TRBV5-1. The CDR3 has 13 amino acids. Germline V CDR1 and CDR2: SGHRS, YFSETQ. The CDR3 protein is CASSLRRTYGYTF.

This CDR3 reads CSADGGTSGSTPETQYF. V is TRBV20-1 and J is TRBJ2-5; with no DNA, the TCRdb D assignment of TRBD2 cannot be verified. Germline CDR1 DFQATT, CDR2 SNEGSKA (reference sequence). CDR3 length equals 17 residues.

This rearrangement joins TRBV27 to TRBJ2-7. This CDR3 region has 15 residues. From germline, CDR1 is MNHEY and CDR2 SMNVEV (reference sequence). CDR3 amino acids: CASSRSTTAIYEQYF.

The chain uses TRBV7-9 and TRBJ1-2; TCRdb designates TRBD1, a call that cannot be tested without DNA. CDR1 is SEHNR, CDR2 FQNEAQ, per germline (reference sequence). The CDR3 runs to 15 residues. CDR3 sequence: CASSKSPGEDYGYTF.

In terms of frequency, this clonotype is medium-sized (0.01 to 0.1%). V is TRBV19 and J is TRBJ1-2; TCRdb designates TRBD1, a call that cannot be tested without DNA. This CDR3 region has 13 residues. Per germline, CDR1 LNHDA and CDR2 SQIVND (reference sequence). CDR3 sequence reads: CASGTGVNYGYTF.

This clonotype is deemed medium-sized by its frequency. V usage is TRBV12-3 or TRBV12-4 and J usage is TRBJ2-7; the TCRdb D gene call, TRBD1, has no DNA to confirm it. The CDR3 loop spans 11 amino acids. CDR3 region: CASSTGNEQYF.

Considering frequency, this clonotype is medium-sized (0.01 to 0.1%). J is TRBJ1-3 and V is TRBV30. The germline V gene has CDR1 GTSNPN and CDR2 SVGIG (reference sequence). There are 14 residues in the CDR3. This CDR3 is CAWSVQGTGKTIYF.

This clonotype ranks as medium-sized in terms of frequency. The rearrangement links TRBV11-2 to TRBJ2-1. CDR3 size: 12 residues. Germline CDR1 is SGHAT and CDR2 is FQNNGV. The CDR3 sequence is CASSLRGGEQFF.

Its frequency marks this clonotype as medium-sized. The chain employs TRBV19 and TRBJ2-4. The germline V gene has CDR1 LNHDA and CDR2 SQIVND (reference sequence). This CDR3 comprises 13 residues. CDR3 region: CASNLPGSGIQYF. The whole variable domain, remainder taken from reference TRBV19 and TRBJ2-4, is DGGITQSPKYLFRKEGQNVTLSCEQNLNHDAMYWYRQDPGQGLRLIYYSQIVNDFQKGDIAEGYSVSREKKESFPLTVTSAQKNPTAFYLCASNLPGSGIQYFGAGTRLSVL.

Considering frequency, this clonotype is medium-sized. The chain links TRBV30 to TRBJ2-1. This CDR3 is built from 13 residues. Germline CDR1 and CDR2: GTSNPN and SVGIG (reference sequence). Here the CDR3 reads CAWSRDTYNEQFF.

Its frequency marks this clonotype as medium-sized. The V gene is TRBV11-2, the J gene TRBJ2-3; TCRdb's D gene call, TRBD2, goes unchecked for lack of DNA. The CDR3 runs 15 residues. CDR1 SGHAT and CDR2 FQNNGV come from the germline V gene. CDR3 protein: CASRGLAGRTDTQYF.

Judged by frequency, this clonotype is medium-sized. The chain carries TRBV7-9 and TRBJ1-2. This CDR3 spans 17 amino acids. Germline lookup yields CDR1 SEHNR and CDR2 FQNEAQ (reference sequence). CDR3 protein: CASSLEVTSNPWDGYTF.

This chain joins TRBV30 and TRBJ2-5; TCRdb returns TRBD2, unconfirmable since there is no DNA. CDR3 length: 15 amino acids. Germline V lookup: CDR1 GTSNPN, CDR2 SVGIG (reference sequence). The CDR3 sequence is CAWTPISGGQETQYF.